This T cell receptor beta chain was identified in a study of blood T cell repertoires in COVID-19. Overall study: COVID-19 samples collected from the United States, Italy and Spain covered acute and convalescent phases. Sample material is recorded as cDNA or gDNA derived from T cells, B-cell-depleted T cells, or PBMCs.

In the study's own analysis: Amplification of reference gene primers provided the estimated nucleated cell counts. Clones were read by immunoSEQ multiplex PCR, and TCRdb kept only the in-frame ones, dropping some. The DNA was the basis for D and trimming; V, J and clone size are from that table. This sample yields around 150,000 clones, of which roughly 77% are seen a single time; about a tenth belongs to the top ten. The CDR3 has 14 residues. Germline V gene sequence: CDR1 SGHTA, CDR2 FQGNSA. V lost 3 bases and J lost 8; bases outside the gene matches: 6. The chain couples TRBV7-2 to TRBJ2-3; 9 bases are a match to TRBD2. The clonotype comes from a human donor in a cohort sampled during active COVID-19. Specimen: peripheral blood. CDR3 in amino acids: CASSLGGGAVTQYF. CDR3 in DNA: TGTGCCAGCAGCTTGGGCGGGGGGGCGGTTACGCAGTATTTT.